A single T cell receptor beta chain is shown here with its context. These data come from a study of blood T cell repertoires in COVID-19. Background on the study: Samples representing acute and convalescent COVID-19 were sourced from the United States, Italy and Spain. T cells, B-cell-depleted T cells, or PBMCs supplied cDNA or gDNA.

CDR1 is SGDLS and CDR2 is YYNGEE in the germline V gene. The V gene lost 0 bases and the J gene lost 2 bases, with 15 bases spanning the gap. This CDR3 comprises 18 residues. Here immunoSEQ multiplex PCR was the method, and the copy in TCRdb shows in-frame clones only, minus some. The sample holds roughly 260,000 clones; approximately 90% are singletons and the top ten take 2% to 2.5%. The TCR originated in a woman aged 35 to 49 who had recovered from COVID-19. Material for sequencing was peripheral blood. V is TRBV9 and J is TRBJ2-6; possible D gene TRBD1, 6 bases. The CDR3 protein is CASSVDRATPPGANVLTF. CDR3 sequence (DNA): TGTGCCAGCAGCGTAGACAGGGCCACCCCTCCTGGGGCCAACGTCCTGACTTTC. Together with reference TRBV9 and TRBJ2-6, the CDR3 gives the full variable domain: DSGVTQTPKHLITATGQRVTLRCSPRSGDLSVYWYQQSLDQGLQFLIQYYNGEERAKGNILERFSAQQFPDLHSELNLSSLELGDSALYFCASSVDRATPPGANVLTFGAGSRLTVL.